The present T cell receptor (beta chain) was sequenced within a study of shared clonotypes between healthy human individuals. At deep level, the assay was performed. The assay was immunoSEQ multiplex PCR, and TCRdb's table has in-frame clones only and misses some. The data contain 450,000 to 600,000 clones, 79% of them seen just once; the ten biggest clones take up over 10%. Germline assignment: CDR1 LGHNA and CDR2 YSLEER. Trimming pared 0 bases from V and 3 bases from J, leaving 8 bases between. This CDR3 region has 14 residues. The sequencing sample was made of PBMCs. This chain uses TRBV4-3 with TRBJ1-2; the D is unclear. This TCR was sampled from a middle-aged woman in good health. Some clones in this sample may be carry-over from other donors' samples. The chain's CDR3 is CASSQDGRDYGYTF. As DNA, the CDR3 is TGCGCCAGCAGCCAAGACGGGAGAGACTATGGCTACACCTTC.